These 4 T cell receptor beta chains came from one sample sequenced in a study of shared clonotypes between healthy human individuals. The assay was immunoSEQ multiplex PCR, and TCRdb's table has in-frame clones only and misses some. Of around 700,000 clones listed, around 73% were seen once; the top ten hold roughly 2%. Sequencing was done on a sample of memory CD4+ T cells sorted from blood. Subset described: CD45RA-negative fraction. These receptors originate from a woman in her thirties in good health.

This clone has more than one count but fewer than ten. Other DNA sequences in the same sample also yield this CDR3. The chain uses TRBV5-1 and TRBJ2-7; 8 bases align to TRBD1. Per germline, CDR1 SGHRS and CDR2 YFSETQ. The CDR3 contains 15 residues. The ends lost 4 bases at V and 3 bases at J; junction bases unmatched: 9. The CDR3 sequence: CASSDRTGPLYEQYF. The CDR3 region has the DNA TGCGCCAGCAGCGACCGGACAGGGCCCCTCTACGAGCAGTACTTC.

This CDR3 is CSVSTGSYSNQPQHF. The CDR3 DNA is TGCAGCGTTAGCACAGGGAGTTATAGCAATCAGCCCCAGCATTTT. The chain employs TRBV29-1 and TRBJ1-5, with D possibly being TRBD1 (6 bases). The germline gives CDR1 SQVTM, CDR2 ANQGSEA. The CDR3 consists of 15 residues. V was pared by 5 bases and J by 0 bases, with 14 bases between.

The sample holds a few counts of this clone. This chain uses TRBV6-6 with TRBJ2-7, with TRBD2 matching over 7 bases. Germline CDR1 reads MNHNY; CDR2 reads SVGAGI (reference sequence). The V segment lost 4 bases and the J segment 6 bases; nucleotides outside the gene matches: 3. This CDR3 has 12 amino acids. The CDR3: CASSWEGGEQYF. CDR3 in DNA: TGTGCCAGCAGTTGGGAGGGTGGCGAGCAGTACTTC.

This sequence joins TRBV30 and TRBJ2-3; D remains ambiguous. V was trimmed by 1 base and J by 2 bases, leaving 10 bases between them. The V gene's germline CDR1 is GTSNPN and CDR2 SVGIG (reference sequence). The CDR3 contains 14 residues. The CDR3 region has the DNA TGTGCCTGGAGTGGCTTAGAGAACACAGATACGCAGTATTTT. It codes for CAWSGLENTDTQYF.